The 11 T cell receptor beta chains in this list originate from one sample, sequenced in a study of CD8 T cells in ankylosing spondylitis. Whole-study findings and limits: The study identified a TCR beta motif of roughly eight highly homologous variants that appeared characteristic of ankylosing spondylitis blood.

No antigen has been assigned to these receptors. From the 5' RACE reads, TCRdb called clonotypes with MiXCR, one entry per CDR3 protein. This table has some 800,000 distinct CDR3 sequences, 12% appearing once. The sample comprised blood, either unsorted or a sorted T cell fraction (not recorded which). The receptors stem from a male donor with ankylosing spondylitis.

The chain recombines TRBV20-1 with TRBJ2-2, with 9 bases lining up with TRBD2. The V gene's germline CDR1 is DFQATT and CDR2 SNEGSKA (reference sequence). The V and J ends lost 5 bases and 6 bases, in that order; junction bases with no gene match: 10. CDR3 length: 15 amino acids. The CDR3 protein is CSAFIAGVGAGELFF. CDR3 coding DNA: TGCAGTGCTTTCATAGCGGGAGTCGGCGCCGGGGAGCTGTTTTTT.

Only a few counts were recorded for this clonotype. CDR3 sequence: CSARGSGAPVYGYTF. CDR3 DNA: TGCAGTGCTAGAGGCAGCGGGGCGCCGGTCTATGGCTACACCTTC. The gene calls are TRBV20-1 and TRBJ1-2; possibly TRBD1 for D (5 bases). The CDR3 extends over 15 amino acids. The V end lost 1 base, the J end lost 4 bases, and 16 bases lay between the germline ends. The germline gives CDR1 DFQATT, CDR2 SNEGSKA (reference sequence).

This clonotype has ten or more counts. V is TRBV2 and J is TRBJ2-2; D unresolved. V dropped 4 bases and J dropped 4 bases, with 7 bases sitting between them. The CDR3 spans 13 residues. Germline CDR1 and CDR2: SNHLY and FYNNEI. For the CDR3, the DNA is TGTGCCAGCAGTGTCGGCAGCACCGGGGAGCTGTTTTTT. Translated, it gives CASSVGSTGELFF.

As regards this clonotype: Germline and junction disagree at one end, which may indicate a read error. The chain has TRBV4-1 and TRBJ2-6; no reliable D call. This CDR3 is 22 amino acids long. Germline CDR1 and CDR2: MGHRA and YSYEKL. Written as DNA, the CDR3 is TGCGCCAGCAGCCAAGTCCGTACGAAATACATACATACCAGCTCTGGGACCAACGTCCTGACTTTC. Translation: CASSQVRTKYIHTSSGTNVLTF.

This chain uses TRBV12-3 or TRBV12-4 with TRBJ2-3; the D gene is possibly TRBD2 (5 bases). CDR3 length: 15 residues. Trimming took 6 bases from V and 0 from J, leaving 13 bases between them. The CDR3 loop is CASSPGLVSTDTQYF. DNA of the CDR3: TGTGCCAGCAGCCCTGGACTGGTTAGCACAGATACGCAGTATTTT.

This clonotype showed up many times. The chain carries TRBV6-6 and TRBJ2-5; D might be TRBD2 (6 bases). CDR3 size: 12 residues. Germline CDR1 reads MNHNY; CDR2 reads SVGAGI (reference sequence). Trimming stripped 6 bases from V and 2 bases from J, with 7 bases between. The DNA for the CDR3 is TGTGCCAGCAGGGCGGGGCAAGAGACCCAGTACTTC. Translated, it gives CASRAGQETQYF.

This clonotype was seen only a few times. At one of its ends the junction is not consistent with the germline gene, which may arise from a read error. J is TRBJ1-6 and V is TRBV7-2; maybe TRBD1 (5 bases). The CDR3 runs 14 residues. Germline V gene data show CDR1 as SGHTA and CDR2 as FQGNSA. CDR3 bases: TGTGCCAGCAGCCCCGGGACGTACCATTCAGCCCTCCACTTT. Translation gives CASSPGTYHSALHF.

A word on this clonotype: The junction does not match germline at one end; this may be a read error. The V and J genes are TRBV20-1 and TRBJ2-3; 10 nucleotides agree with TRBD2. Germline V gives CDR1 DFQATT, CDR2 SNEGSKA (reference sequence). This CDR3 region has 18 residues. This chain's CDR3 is CSARAREREGRRTDTQNF. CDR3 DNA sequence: TGCAGTGCTAGAGCACGAGAGCGGGAGGGCCGGAGGACAGATACGCAGAATTTT.

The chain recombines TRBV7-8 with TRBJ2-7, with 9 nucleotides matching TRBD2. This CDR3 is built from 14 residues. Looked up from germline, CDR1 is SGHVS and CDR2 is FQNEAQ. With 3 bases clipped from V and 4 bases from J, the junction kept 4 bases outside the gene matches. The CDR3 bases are TGTGCCAGCAGCTTCAGCGGGAGGAGGTACGAGCAGTACTTC. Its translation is CASSFSGRRYEQYF.

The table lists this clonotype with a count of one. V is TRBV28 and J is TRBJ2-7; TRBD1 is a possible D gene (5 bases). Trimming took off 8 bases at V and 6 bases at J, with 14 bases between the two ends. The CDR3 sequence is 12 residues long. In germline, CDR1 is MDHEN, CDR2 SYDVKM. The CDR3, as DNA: TGTGCCAGCCAGGTTGACAGCTCCGAGCAGTACTTC. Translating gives CASQVDSSEQYF. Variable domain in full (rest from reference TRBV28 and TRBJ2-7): DVKVTQSSRYLVKRTGEKVFLECVQDMDHENMFWYRQDPGLGLRLIYFSYDVKMKEKGDIPEGYSVSREKKERFSLILESASTNQTSMYLCASQVDSSEQYFGPGTRLTVT.

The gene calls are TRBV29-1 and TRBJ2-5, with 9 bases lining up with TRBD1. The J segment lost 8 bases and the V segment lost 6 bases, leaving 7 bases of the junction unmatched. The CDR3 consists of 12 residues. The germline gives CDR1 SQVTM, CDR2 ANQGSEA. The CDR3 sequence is CSVRRDRATQYF. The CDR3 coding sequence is TGCAGCGTCCGACGGGACAGGGCTACCCAGTACTTC.